This T cell receptor (beta chain) was observed in a study of T cells in Graves' hyperthyroidism and ophthalmopathy. Based on clinical symptoms, serum thyroxine and TRAb, thyroid ultrasound and orbital computed tomography, diagnoses were reached. The blood sample predates any ophthalmopathy symptoms, coming from first hyperthyroidism diagnosis. The source of the PBMCs was 9.5 to 10 ml of fresh peripheral blood. This clonotype was recorded at least ten times. RNA transcripts provided the source from which TCR beta CDR3 regions were amplified. The HTBI primer set drove a first-round RT-PCR of the TCR CDR3. TCRdb redid the calling of the multiplex PCR reads with MiXCR, one entry per CDR3 protein. The sample has about 24,000 distinct CDR3 sequences, around 54% seen once; the top ten hold around 23%. Germline loops: CDR1 LGHDT, CDR2 YNNKEL (reference sequence). This CDR3 comprises 14 residues. After removal of 10 bases from V and 7 bases from J, the junction contained 9 bases not matched to a gene.

Source material: blood. This chain joins TRBV3-1 and TRBJ1-6; TRBD1 matches 8 bases. This receptor was obtained from a woman between 40 and 50 years old with Graves' hyperthyroidism that later progressed to Graves' ophthalmopathy. CDR3 DNA sequence: TGTGCCACCAGGACAGGGATTGACAATTCACCCCTCCACTTT. It specifies CATRTGIDNSPLHF. Full variable domain (rest looked up from reference TRBV3-1 and TRBJ1-6): DTAVSQTPKYLVTQMGNDKSIKCEQNLGHDTMYWYKQDSKKFLKIMFSYNNKELIINETVPNRFSPKSPDKAHLNLHINSLELGDSAVYFCATRTGIDNSPLHFGNGTRLTVT.